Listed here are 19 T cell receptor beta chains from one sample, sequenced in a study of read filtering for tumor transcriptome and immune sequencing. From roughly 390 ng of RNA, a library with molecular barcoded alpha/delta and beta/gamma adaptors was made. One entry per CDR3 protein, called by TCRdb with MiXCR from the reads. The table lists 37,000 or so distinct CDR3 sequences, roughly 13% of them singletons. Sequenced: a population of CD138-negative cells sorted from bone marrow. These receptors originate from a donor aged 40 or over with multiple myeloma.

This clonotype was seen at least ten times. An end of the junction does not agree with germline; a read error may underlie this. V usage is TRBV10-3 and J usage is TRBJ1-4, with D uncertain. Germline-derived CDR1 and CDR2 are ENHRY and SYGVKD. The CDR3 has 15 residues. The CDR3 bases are TGTGCCATCAGTGAGTGGGGAGTAACTAATGAAAAACGGTTTTTT. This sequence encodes CAISEWGVTNEKRFF.

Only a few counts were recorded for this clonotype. This chain's CDR3 is CASSLDRVPGTEAFF. CDR3 DNA sequence: TGTGCCAGCAGCTTAGACAGGGTCCCGGGGACTGAAGCTTTCTTT. The chain uses TRBV11-2 and TRBJ1-1; perhaps TRBD1 as D (5 bases). The ends were cut back, 0 bases at V and 5 bases at J, with 13 bases in the middle. CDR1 and CDR2 from the germline V gene are SGHAT and FQNNGV. This CDR3 comprises 15 residues.

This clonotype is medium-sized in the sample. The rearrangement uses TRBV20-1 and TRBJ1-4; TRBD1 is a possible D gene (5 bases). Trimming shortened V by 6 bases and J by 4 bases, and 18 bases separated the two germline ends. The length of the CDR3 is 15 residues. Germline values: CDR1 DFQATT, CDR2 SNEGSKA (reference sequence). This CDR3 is CSAGTGQSFNEKLFF. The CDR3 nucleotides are TGCAGTGCCGGAACGGGGCAGAGTTTTAATGAAAAACTGTTTTTT.

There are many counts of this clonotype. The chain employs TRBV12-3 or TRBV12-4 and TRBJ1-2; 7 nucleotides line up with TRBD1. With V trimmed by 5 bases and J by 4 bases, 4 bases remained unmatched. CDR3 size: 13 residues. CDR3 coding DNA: TGTGCCAGCAGTGAGGGACAGTCCTATGGCTACACCTTC. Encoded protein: CASSEGQSYGYTF.

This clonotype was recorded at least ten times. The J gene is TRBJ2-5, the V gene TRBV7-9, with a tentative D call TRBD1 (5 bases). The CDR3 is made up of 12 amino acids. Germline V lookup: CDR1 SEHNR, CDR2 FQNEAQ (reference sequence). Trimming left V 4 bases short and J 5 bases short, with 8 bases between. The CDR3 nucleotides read TGTGCCAGCAGCTGGACAATCGAGACCCAGTACTTC. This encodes CASSWTIETQYF.

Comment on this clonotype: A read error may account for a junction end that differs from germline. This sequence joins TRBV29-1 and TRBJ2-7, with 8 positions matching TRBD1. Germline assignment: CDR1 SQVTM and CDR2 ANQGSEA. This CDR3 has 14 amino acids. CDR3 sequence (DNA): TGCAGCGTTGTACTCGTCACAGGGGGGAGCGAGCAGTATTTC. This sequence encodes CSVVLVTGGSEQYF.

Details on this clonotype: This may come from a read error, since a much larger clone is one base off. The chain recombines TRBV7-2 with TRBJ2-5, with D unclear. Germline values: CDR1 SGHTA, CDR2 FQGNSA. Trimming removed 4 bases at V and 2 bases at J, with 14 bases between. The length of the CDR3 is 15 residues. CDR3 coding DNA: TGTGCCAGCAGCTCAGTTTTTGCGGTTCAAGAGACCCAGTACTTC. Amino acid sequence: CASSSVFAVQETQYF.

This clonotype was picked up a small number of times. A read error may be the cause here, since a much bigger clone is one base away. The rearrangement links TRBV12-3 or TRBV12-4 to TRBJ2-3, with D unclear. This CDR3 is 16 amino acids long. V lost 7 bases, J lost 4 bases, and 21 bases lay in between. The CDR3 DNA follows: TGTGCCAGCAAGCCCAAGACCAGCCCCGCAGCAGATACGCAGTATTTT. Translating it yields CASKPKTSPAADTQYF.

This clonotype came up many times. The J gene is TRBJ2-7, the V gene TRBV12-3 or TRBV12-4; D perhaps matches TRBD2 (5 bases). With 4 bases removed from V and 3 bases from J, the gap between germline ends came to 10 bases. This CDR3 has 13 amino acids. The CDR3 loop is CASSSGRGYEQYF. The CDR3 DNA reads TGTGCCAGCAGTTCCGGACGGGGCTACGAGCAGTACTTC.

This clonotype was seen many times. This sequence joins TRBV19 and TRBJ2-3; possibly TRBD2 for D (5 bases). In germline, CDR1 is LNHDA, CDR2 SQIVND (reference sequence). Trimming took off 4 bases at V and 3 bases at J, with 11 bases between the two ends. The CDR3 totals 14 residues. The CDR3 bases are TGTGCCAGTAGTAAGAGGGCCGGGACAGATACGCAGTATTTT. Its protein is CASSKRAGTDTQYF.

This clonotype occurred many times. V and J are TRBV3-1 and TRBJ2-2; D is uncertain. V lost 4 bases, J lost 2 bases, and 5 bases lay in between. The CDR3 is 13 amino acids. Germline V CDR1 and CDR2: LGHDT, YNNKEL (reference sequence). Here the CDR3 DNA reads TGTGCCAGCAGCCGACGAAACACCGGGGAGCTGTTTTTT. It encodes CASSRRNTGELFF.

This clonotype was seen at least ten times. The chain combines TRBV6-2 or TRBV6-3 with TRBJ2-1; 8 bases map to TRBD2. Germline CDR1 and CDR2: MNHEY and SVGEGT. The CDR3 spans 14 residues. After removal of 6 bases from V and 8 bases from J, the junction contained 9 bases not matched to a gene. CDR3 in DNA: TGTGCCAGCAGAAGTAGCGGGAAAGGCGATGAGCAGTTCTTC. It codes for CASRSSGKGDEQFF.

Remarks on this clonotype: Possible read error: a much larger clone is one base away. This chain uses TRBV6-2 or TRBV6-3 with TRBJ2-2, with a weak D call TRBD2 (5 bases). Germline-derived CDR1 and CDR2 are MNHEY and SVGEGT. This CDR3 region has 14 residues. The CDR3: CASSLTTVAGELSF. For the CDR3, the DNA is TGTGCCAGCAGTCTTACCACGGTGGCCGGGGAGCTGTCTTTT.

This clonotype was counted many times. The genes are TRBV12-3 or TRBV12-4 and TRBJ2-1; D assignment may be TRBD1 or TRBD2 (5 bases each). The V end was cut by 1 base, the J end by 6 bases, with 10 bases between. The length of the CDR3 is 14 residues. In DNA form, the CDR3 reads TGTGCCAGCAGTTTAGTTCCTGGGACCAATGAGCAGTTCTTC. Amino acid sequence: CASSLVPGTNEQFF.

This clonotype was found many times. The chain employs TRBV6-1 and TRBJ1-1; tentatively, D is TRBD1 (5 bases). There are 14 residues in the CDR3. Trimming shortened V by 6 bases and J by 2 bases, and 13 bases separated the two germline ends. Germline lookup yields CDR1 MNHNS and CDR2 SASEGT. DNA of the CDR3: TGTGCCAGCAGCCTAACAGGATACAACACTGAAGCTTTCTTT. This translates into CASSLTGYNTEAFF.

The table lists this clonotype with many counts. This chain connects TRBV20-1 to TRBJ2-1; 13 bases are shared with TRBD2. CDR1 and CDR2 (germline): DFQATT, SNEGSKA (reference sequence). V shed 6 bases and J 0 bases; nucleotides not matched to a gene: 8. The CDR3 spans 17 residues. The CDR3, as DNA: TGCAGTGCAATCGGACTAGCGGGAGTTGACTCCTACAATGAGCAGTTCTTC. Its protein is CSAIGLAGVDSYNEQFF.

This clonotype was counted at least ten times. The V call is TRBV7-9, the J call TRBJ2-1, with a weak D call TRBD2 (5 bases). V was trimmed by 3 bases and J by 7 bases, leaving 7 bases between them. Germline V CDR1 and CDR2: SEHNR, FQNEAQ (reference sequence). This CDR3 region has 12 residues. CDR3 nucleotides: TGTGCCAGCAGCTTGGGAGCTAATGAGCAGTTCTTC. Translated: CASSLGANEQFF.

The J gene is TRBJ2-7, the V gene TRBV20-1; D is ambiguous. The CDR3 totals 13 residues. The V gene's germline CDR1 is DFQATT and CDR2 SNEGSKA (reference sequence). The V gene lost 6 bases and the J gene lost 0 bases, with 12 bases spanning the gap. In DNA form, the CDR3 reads TGCAGTGCGCCGATACACAACTCCTACGAGCAGTACTTC. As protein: CSAPIHNSYEQYF.

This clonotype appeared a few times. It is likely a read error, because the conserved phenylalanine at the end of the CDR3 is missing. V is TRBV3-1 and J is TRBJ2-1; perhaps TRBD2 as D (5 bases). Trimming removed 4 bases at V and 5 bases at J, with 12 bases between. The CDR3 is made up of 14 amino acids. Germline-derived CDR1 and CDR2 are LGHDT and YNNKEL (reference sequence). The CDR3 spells CASSRGQENNEQFL. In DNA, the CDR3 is TGTGCCAGCAGCCGAGGGCAGGAAAACAATGAGCAGTTCCTC.